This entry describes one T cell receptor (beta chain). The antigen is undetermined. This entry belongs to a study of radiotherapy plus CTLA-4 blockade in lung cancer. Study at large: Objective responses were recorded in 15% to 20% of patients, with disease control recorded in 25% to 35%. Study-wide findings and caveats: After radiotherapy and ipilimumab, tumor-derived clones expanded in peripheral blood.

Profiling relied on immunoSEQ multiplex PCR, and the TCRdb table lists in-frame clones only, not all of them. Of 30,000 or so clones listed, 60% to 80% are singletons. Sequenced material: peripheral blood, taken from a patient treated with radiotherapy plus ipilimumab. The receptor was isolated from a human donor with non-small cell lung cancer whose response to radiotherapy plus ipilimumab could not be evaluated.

The DNA of the CDR3 is TGCAGCGTTGCGGTCTCCAACTACCACGAGCAGTACTTC. Its protein is CSVAVSNYHEQYF. The chain uses TRBV29-1 and TRBJ2-7, with no clear D. Germline CDR1 SQVTM, CDR2 ANQGSEA. V shed 4 bases and J shed 5 bases, with 15 bases lying between them. This CDR3 contains 13 residues.